This T cell receptor (beta chain) is drawn from a study of a mutant IDH1 vaccine in newly diagnosed glioma. At the level of the study: Before enrollment, the patients had been treated with radiotherapy alone, temozolomide alone, or both together. Most of them had received both.

General study findings and limits: Shifts in the top peripheral T cell clonotypes seemed unrelated to pseudoprogression.

Time point described: week 11, during vaccination. In every dose of vaccine, 300 ug of mutant IDH1 20-mer peptide was given alongside topical imiquimod. About this clone itself: What it recognizes is unknown.

Assay used: immunoSEQ multiplex PCR; TCRdb lists only in-frame clones, some missing. Of roughly 130,000 clones in the sample, roughly 75% are singletons; the top ten hold 4.5% to 5.5%. The CDR3 sequence is 16 residues long. Trimming took 1 base from V and 3 from J, leaving 16 bases between them. Germline CDR1 is SGHVS and CDR2 is FQNEAQ. The receptor was derived from a middle-aged man with glioma. The V gene is TRBV7-8, the J gene TRBJ2-7, with D tentatively TRBD1 (5 bases). The sequencing used PBMCs, collected from a glioma patient whose treatment included an IDH1 peptide vaccine. The DNA for the CDR3 is TGTGCCAGCAGCTTAGGCGCGTCAAGGGGCCTCTACGAGCAGTACTTC. Translation: CASSLGASRGLYEQYF. Together with reference TRBV7-8 and TRBJ2-7, the CDR3 gives the full variable domain: GAGVSQSPRYKVAKRGQDVALRCDPISGHVSLFWYQQALGQGPEFLTYFQNEAQLDKSGLPSDRFFAERPEGSVSTLKIQRTQQEDSAVYLCASSLGASRGLYEQYFGPGTRLTVT.